The 27 T cell receptor beta chains below all came from one sample that was sequenced in a study of identical twins. TCRdb recomputed calls from the 5' RACE reads with MiXCR, one row per CDR3 protein. The repertoire holds roughly 500,000 distinct CDR3 sequences, with approximately 22% as singletons. The sample was also linked to a second study, of T cells expressing NK-cell markers.

The sequenced sample consisted of CD4+ T cells sorted from blood. The receptor set was obtained from a woman aged 18-29 years in good health.

The rearrangement uses TRBV20-1 and TRBJ2-7; D is undetermined. This CDR3 contains 14 residues. V dropped 6 bases and J dropped 2 bases, with 17 bases sitting between them. Germline assignment: CDR1 DFQATT and CDR2 SNEGSKA (reference sequence). The CDR3 region is CSAIKDGRPYEQYF. The CDR3 bases are TGCAGTGCCATCAAGGACGGCCGTCCCTACGAGCAGTACTTC.

The DNA of the CDR3 is TGTGCCAGCGGCACTAGCAGGGGGGTATATGAGCAGTTCTTC. Its translation is CASGTSRGVYEQFF. This chain joins TRBV7-2 and TRBJ2-1; D may be TRBD1 (7 bases). The V gene's germline CDR1 is SGHTA and CDR2 FQGNSA. The CDR3 has 14 amino acids. Trimming pared 8 bases from V and 8 bases from J, leaving 19 bases between. The whole variable domain, filled in from reference TRBV7-2 and TRBJ2-1, reads GAGVSQSPSNKVTEKGKDVELRCDPISGHTALYWYRQSLGQGLEFLIYFQGNSAPDKSGLPSDRFSAERTGGSVSTLTIQRTQQEDSAVYLCASGTSRGVYEQFFGPGTRLTVL.

In this sample, this clonotype turned up many times. The chain is built from TRBV10-3 and TRBJ2-7, with D unresolved. From germline, CDR1 is ENHRY and CDR2 SYGVKD. The CDR3 loop spans 15 amino acids. Trimming took off 6 bases at V and 0 bases at J, with 15 bases between the two ends. CDR3 loop: CAIRDHSPSSYEQYF. The DNA for the CDR3 is TGTGCCATCAGGGATCACAGTCCAAGCTCCTACGAGCAGTACTTC.

This rearrangement joins TRBV7-2 to TRBJ2-3; the D gene is possibly TRBD2 (5 bases). Germline CDR1 is SGHTA and CDR2 is FQGNSA. This CDR3 region has 13 residues. V lost 11 bases and J lost 0, with 12 bases in between. The CDR3, as DNA: TGTGCCGCGGGCGGTAGTAGCACAGATACGCAGTATTTT. Translation gives CAAGGSSTDTQYF.

The chain has TRBV29-1 and TRBJ2-7; 9 bases line up with TRBD1. CDR3 length: 14 amino acids. V lost 4 bases to trimming and J lost 5 bases; unmatched junction nucleotides: 9. Germline CDR1 SQVTM, CDR2 ANQGSEA. In DNA form, the CDR3 reads TGCAGCGTTGTGGGAGGACAGGGGAGCAACGAGCAGTACTTC. This encodes CSVVGGQGSNEQYF.

The genes are TRBV7-9 and TRBJ1-1, with 8 bases identical to TRBD1. The V segment lost 5 bases and the J segment 4 bases; nucleotides outside the gene matches: 6. Germline V gene sequence: CDR1 SEHNR, CDR2 FQNEAQ (reference sequence). The CDR3 has 14 amino acids. The CDR3 region is CASSMDRAATEAFF. The CDR3 DNA reads TGTGCCAGCAGCATGGACAGGGCGGCCACTGAAGCTTTCTTT.

This clonotype was seen many times. V is TRBV7-9 and J is TRBJ2-3, with 10 bases fitting TRBD2. J lost 3 bases, V lost 4 bases, and 7 bases had no gene match. This CDR3 has 16 amino acids. Germline values: CDR1 SEHNR, CDR2 FQNEAQ (reference sequence). This chain's CDR3 is CASSSGAGGPTDTQYF. The DNA for the CDR3 is TGTGCCAGCAGCTCAGGAGCGGGAGGGCCGACAGATACGCAGTATTTT.

The V gene is TRBV9, the J gene TRBJ2-1; possibly TRBD1 or TRBD2 for D (5 bases each). Germline CDR1 is SGDLS and CDR2 is YYNGEE. The CDR3 covers 16 residues. Between the trimmed V and J ends, which lost 0 bases and 0 bases, there was a span of 10 bases. CDR3 amino acids: CASSVGGGDSYNEQFF. In nucleotides, the CDR3 is TGTGCCAGCAGCGTAGGTGGGGGAGACTCCTACAATGAGCAGTTCTTC.

This clonotype was seen more than once but under ten times. This CDR3 is CSGLDYNEQFF. As DNA, the CDR3 is TGCAGTGGCCTGGATTACAATGAGCAGTTCTTC. The rearrangement joins TRBV20-1 to TRBJ2-1; D call uncertain. V shed 7 bases and J shed 4 bases, with 8 bases lying between them. The CDR3 extends over 11 amino acids. Per the germline V gene, CDR1 is DFQATT and CDR2 is SNEGSKA (reference sequence).

J is TRBJ1-2 and V is TRBV20-1; D is undetermined. CDR3 length: 14 amino acids. Per germline, CDR1 DFQATT and CDR2 SNEGSKA (reference sequence). V was trimmed by 7 bases and J by 5 bases, leaving 20 bases between them. The CDR3 sequence: CSVPSGGSTYGYTF. DNA of the CDR3: TGCAGTGTCCCGAGCGGCGGGAGCACGTATGGCTACACCTTC.

This clonotype was seen ten or more times. The V gene is TRBV7-8, the J gene TRBJ1-2; possibly TRBD1 for D (6 bases). Trimming removed 5 bases from V and 8 bases from J, with 15 bases in between. This CDR3 is built from 13 residues. Germline V gene sequence: CDR1 SGHVS, CDR2 FQNEAQ. Written as DNA, the CDR3 is TGTGCCAGCAGCCATGTGCAGGGGCGAGGCTACACCTTC. It is translated as CASSHVQGRGYTF.

The chain is built from TRBV29-1 and TRBJ1-2; D possibly corresponds to TRBD1 (6 bases). From germline, CDR1 is SQVTM and CDR2 ANQGSEA. The CDR3 extends over 12 amino acids. V lost 6 bases to trimming and J lost 8 bases, with 16 bases between them. The CDR3: CSVVQGQSGYTF. CDR3 bases: TGCAGCGTCGTACAGGGTCAGAGCGGCTACACCTTC. Full variable domain (remainder filled in from reference TRBV29-1 and TRBJ1-2): SAVISQKPSRDICQRGTSLTIQCQVDSQVTMMFWYRQQPGQSLTLIATANQGSEATYESGFVIDKFPISRPNLTFSTLTVSNMSPEDSSIYLCSVVQGQSGYTFGSGTRLTVV.

This clonotype appeared a few times. The V gene is TRBV5-1, the J gene TRBJ2-1; 7 bases are shared with TRBD1. The CDR3 runs 14 residues. Per the germline V gene, CDR1 is SGHRS and CDR2 is YFSETQ. V was clipped by 1 base and J by 7 bases; unmatched bases: 5. CDR3 residues: CASSLFGRGNEQFF. For the CDR3, the DNA is TGCGCCAGCAGCTTGTTCGGCAGGGGGAATGAGCAGTTCTTC.

This clonotype was observed at least ten times. The V gene is TRBV20-1, the J gene TRBJ2-1, with 8 nucleotides matching TRBD2. V shed 0 bases and J 9 bases; nucleotides not matched to a gene: 7. The CDR3 extends over 14 amino acids. Germline values: CDR1 DFQATT, CDR2 SNEGSKA (reference sequence). CDR3 loop: CSARDSGTQGEQFF. The CDR3 DNA reads TGCAGTGCTAGAGATAGCGGGACTCAGGGTGAGCAGTTCTTC.

This clonotype turned up a few times. The chain couples TRBV21-1 to TRBJ1-5. TRBV21-1 is shown as a pseudogene. The CDR3 runs 14 residues. The CDR3 region is CASPQGEGNQPQHF. CDR3 nucleotide sequence: TGTGCCAGCCCGCAAGGGGAGGGCAATCAGCCCCAGCATTTT.

This clonotype turned up a few times. The genes are TRBV6-6 and TRBJ1-4; D may be TRBD1 (5 bases). This CDR3 is built from 13 residues. The V end was cut by 8 bases, the J end by 4 bases, with 11 bases between. From germline, CDR1 is MNHNY and CDR2 SVGAGI (reference sequence). CDR3 bases: TGTGCCAGCTTGGGGCAAGTTAATGAAAAACTGTTTTTT. This translates into CASLGQVNEKLFF.

The chain combines TRBV4-3 with TRBJ2-7, with unresolved D. Germline CDR1 and CDR2: LGHNA and YSLEER. V dropped 1 base and J dropped 2 bases, with 15 bases sitting between them. CDR3 length equals 16 residues. The CDR3 spells CASSQASTGVTYEQYF. DNA for the CDR3: TGCGCCAGCAGCCAAGCCTCAACGGGTGTTACCTACGAGCAGTACTTC.

This chain links TRBV2 with TRBJ1-1; D may be TRBD1 (6 bases). The germline V gene has CDR1 SNHLY and CDR2 FYNNEI. CDR3 size: 13 residues. The V end lost 6 bases, the J end lost 6 bases, and 14 bases lay between the germline ends. CDR3 sequence: CASRDGRGAEAFF. The DNA of the CDR3 is TGTGCCAGCAGGGATGGAAGGGGGGCTGAAGCTTTCTTT. The full variable domain, in which reference TRBV2 and TRBJ1-1 provide the parts outside the CDR3, is EPEVTQTPSHQVTQMGQEVILRCVPISNHLYFYWYRQILGQKVEFLVSFYNNEISEKSEIFDDQFSVERPDGSNFTLKIRSTKLEDSAMYFCASRDGRGAEAFFGQGTRLTVV.

This chain joins TRBV7-9 and TRBJ1-2, with no clear D. This CDR3 is built from 14 residues. Germline V lookup: CDR1 SEHNR, CDR2 FQNEAQ (reference sequence). Trimming took off 1 base at V and 4 bases at J, with 10 bases between the two ends. The CDR3 sequence: CASSLDSVSYGYTF. CDR3 coding DNA: TGTGCCAGCAGCTTAGACAGTGTCAGCTATGGCTACACCTTC. Full variable domain (remainder filled in from reference TRBV7-9 and TRBJ1-2): DTGVSQNPRHKITKRGQNVTFRCDPISEHNRLYWYRQTLGQGPEFLTYFQNEAQLEKSRLLSDRFSAERPKGSFSTLEIQRTEQGDSAMYLCASSLDSVSYGYTFGSGTRLTVV.

The chain joins TRBV20-1 to TRBJ2-7, with D perhaps matching TRBD1 (5 bases). Germline loops: CDR1 DFQATT, CDR2 SNEGSKA (reference sequence). The CDR3 consists of 12 residues. Trimming removed 7 bases at V and 2 bases at J, with 12 bases between. CDR3 DNA sequence: TGCAGTGTTCGTGGACAAGCCTACGAGCAGTACTTC. Protein sequence: CSVRGQAYEQYF.

This clonotype was recorded a few times. This chain connects TRBV6-5 to TRBJ2-4, with a possible D match to TRBD1 (7 bases). CDR1 is MNHEY and CDR2 is SVGAGI in the germline V gene. This CDR3 is built from 17 residues. The V and J ends lost 0 bases and 1 base respectively, with 13 bases between them. CDR3 coding DNA: TGTGCCAGCAGTTACTCATCAGGGGGAGGCGCCAAAAACATTCAGTACTTC. Translating gives CASSYSSGGGAKNIQYF.

This clonotype showed up just a few times. The chain employs TRBV29-1 and TRBJ1-2; TRBD1 matches at 9 bases. Germline V gene sequence: CDR1 SQVTM, CDR2 ANQGSEA. The ends lost 4 bases at V and 7 bases at J; junction bases unmatched: 4. The CDR3 length is 12 residues. For the CDR3, the DNA is TGCAGCGTTGGGGGACAGGGAGGTGGCTACACCTTC. Its protein is CSVGGQGGGYTF.

The chain links TRBV5-8 to TRBJ1-6, with no clear D. Per germline, CDR1 SGHTS and CDR2 YDEGEE. Trimming left V 2 bases short and J 8 bases short, with 11 bases between. CDR3 size: 14 residues. In DNA form, the CDR3 reads TGTGCCAGCAGCTTAGTCGAGGTTGATTCACCCCTCCACTTT. Protein: CASSLVEVDSPLHF.

There are many counts of this clonotype. The chain uses TRBV12-3 or TRBV12-4 and TRBJ1-5; D is ambiguous. V lost 3 bases and J 0 bases, leaving 3 bases between the germline ends. The CDR3 is made up of 13 amino acids. This chain's CDR3 is CASSLRSNQPQHF. The DNA for the CDR3 is TGTGCCAGCAGTTTGCGTAGCAATCAGCCCCAGCATTTT.

The sample holds a few counts of this clonotype. V and J are TRBV11-2 and TRBJ2-7, with unresolved D. Germline loops: CDR1 SGHAT, CDR2 FQNNGV. V dropped 1 base and J dropped 6 bases, with 16 bases sitting between them. This CDR3 spans 15 amino acids. CDR3 amino acids: CASSLVKGLAPEQYF. Here the CDR3 DNA reads TGTGCCAGCAGCTTAGTGAAGGGATTGGCCCCCGAGCAGTACTTC.

This chain links TRBV9 with TRBJ2-3, with D possibly matching TRBD2 (6 bases). Germline CDR1 SGDLS, CDR2 YYNGEE. This CDR3 is built from 16 residues. Trimming took off 3 bases at V and 4 bases at J, with 18 bases between the two ends. CDR3 in DNA: TGTGCCAGCAGCGCTCGCCGGGGGAGTGGGTCAGATACGCAGTATTTT. Protein product: CASSARRGSGSDTQYF.

The chain joins TRBV12-3 or TRBV12-4 to TRBJ1-5; TRBD1 is a possible D gene (5 bases). The CDR3 is 15 residues long. Trimming removed 7 bases at V and 2 bases at J, with 15 bases between. The CDR3: CASKSGRAGNQPQHF. In DNA form, the CDR3 reads TGTGCCAGCAAGTCTGGCAGGGCCGGCAATCAGCCCCAGCATTTT.